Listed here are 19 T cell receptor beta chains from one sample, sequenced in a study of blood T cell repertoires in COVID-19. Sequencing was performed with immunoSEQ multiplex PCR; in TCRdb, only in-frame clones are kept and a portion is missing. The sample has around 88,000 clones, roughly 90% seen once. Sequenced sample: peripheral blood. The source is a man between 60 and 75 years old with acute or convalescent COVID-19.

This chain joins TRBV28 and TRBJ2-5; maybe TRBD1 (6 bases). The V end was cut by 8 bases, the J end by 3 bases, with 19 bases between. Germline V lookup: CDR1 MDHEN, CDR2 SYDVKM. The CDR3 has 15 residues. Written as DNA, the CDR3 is TGTGCCAGCCGACCCCAGGGGTTGGAAAAAGAGACCCAGTACTTC. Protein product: CASRPQGLEKETQYF.

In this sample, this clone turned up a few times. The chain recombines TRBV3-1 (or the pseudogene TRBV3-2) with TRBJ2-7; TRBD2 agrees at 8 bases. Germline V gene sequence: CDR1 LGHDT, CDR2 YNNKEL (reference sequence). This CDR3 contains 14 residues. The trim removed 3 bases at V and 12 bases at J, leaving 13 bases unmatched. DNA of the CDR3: TGTGCCAGCAGCCACGCCAGTCGTGCGGGAGGCCTGTACTTC. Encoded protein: CASSHASRAGGLYF.

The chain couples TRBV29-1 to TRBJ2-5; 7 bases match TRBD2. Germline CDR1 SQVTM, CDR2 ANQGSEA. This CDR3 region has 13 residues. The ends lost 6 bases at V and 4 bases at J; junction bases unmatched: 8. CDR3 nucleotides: TGCAGCGTCGCGACTAGCAGCACAGAGACCCAGTACTTC. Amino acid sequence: CSVATSSTETQYF. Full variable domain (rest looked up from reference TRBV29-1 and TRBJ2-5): SAVISQKPSRDICQRGTSLTIQCQVDSQVTMMFWYRQQPGQSLTLIATANQGSEATYESGFVIDKFPISRPNLTFSTLTVSNMSPEDSSIYLCSVATSSTETQYFGPGTRLLVL.

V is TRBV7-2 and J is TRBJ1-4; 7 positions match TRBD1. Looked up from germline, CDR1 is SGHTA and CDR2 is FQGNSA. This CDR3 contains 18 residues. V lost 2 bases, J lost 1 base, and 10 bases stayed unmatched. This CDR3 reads CASSLYKVRQGTNEKLFF. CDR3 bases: TGTGCCAGCAGCTTATATAAAGTAAGACAGGGAACTAATGAAAAACTGTTTTTT.

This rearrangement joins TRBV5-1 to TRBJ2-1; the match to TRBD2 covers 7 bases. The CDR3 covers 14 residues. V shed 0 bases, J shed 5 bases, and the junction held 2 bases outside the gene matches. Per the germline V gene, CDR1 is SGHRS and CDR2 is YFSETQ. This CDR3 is CASSLAGTNNEQFF. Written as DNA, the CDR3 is TGCGCCAGCAGCTTGGCCGGGACTAACAATGAGCAGTTCTTC.

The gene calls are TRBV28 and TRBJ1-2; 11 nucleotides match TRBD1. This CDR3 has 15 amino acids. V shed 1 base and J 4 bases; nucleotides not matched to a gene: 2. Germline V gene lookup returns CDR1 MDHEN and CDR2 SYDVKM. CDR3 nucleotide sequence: TGTGCCAGCAGTTTATTCGGGACAGGGGGCTATGGCTACACCTTC. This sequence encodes CASSLFGTGGYGYTF.

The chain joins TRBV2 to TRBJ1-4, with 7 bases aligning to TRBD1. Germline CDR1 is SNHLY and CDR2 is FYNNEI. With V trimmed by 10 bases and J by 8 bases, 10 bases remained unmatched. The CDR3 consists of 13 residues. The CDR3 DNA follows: TGTGCCACAAAGACAGGGCCGGAAGAAAAACTGTTTTTT. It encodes CATKTGPEEKLFF.

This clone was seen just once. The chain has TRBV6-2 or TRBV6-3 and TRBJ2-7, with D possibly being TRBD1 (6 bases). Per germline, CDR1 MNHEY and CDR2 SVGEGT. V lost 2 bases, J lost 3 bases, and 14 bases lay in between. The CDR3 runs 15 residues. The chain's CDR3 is CASSYPQGQLYEQYF. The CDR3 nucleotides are TGTGCCAGCAGTTACCCCCAGGGGCAACTCTACGAGCAGTACTTC.

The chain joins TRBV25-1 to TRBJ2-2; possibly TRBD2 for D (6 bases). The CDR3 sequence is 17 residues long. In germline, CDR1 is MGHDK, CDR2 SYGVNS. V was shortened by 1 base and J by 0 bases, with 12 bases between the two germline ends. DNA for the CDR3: TGTGCCAGCAGTGAATTCGGGGAGCGGGCGAACACCGGGGAGCTGTTTTTT. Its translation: CASSEFGERANTGELFF. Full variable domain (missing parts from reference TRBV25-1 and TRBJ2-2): EADIYQTPRYLVIGTGKKITLECSQTMGHDKMYWYQQDPGMELHLIHYSYGVNSTEKGDLSSESTVSRIRTEHFPLTLESARPSHTSQYLCASSEFGERANTGELFFGEGSRLTVL.

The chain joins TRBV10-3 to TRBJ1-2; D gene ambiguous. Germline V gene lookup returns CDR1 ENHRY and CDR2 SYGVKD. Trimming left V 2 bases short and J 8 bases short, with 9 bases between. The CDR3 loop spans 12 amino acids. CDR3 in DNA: TGTGCCATCAGTGAGGCGAAGTGGGGCTACACCTTC. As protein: CAISEAKWGYTF.

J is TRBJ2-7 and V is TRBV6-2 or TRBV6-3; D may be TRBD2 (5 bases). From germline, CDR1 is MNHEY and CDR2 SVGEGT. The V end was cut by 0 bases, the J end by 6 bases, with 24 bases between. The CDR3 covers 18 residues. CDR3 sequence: CASSYSTYLGLSWGEQYF. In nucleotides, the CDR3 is TGTGCCAGCAGTTACTCGACGTATCTAGGACTCTCTTGGGGCGAGCAGTACTTC.

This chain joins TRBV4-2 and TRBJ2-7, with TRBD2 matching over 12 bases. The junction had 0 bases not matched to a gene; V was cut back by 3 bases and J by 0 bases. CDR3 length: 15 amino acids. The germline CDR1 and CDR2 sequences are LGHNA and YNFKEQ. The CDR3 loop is CASSQTSGGSYEQYF. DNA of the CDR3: TGTGCCAGCAGCCAGACTAGCGGGGGCTCCTACGAGCAGTACTTC.

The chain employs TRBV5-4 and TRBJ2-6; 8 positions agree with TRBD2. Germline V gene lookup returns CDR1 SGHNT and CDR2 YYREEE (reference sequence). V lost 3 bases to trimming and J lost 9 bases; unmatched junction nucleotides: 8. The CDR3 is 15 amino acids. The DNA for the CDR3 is TGTGCCAGCAGCTCCCGGGGGGGGAGGGGCAACGTCCTGACTTTC. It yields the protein CASSSRGGRGNVLTF. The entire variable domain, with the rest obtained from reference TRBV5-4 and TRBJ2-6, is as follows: ETGVTQSPTHLIKTRGQQVTLRCSSQSGHNTVSWYQQALGQGPQFIFQYYREEENGRGNFPPRFSGLQFPNYSSELNVNALELDDSALYLCASSSRGGRGNVLTFGAGSRLTVL.

The CDR3 region is CASSPGLAGGVADEQFF. CDR3 in DNA: TGCGCCAGCAGCCCCGGACTAGCGGGAGGTGTGGCAGATGAGCAGTTCTTC. The chain uses TRBV5-1 and TRBJ2-1; 14 bases are a match to TRBD2. The CDR3 sequence is 17 residues long. Germline CDR1 reads SGHRS; CDR2 reads YFSETQ. V lost 4 bases, J lost 8 bases, and 11 bases stayed unmatched.

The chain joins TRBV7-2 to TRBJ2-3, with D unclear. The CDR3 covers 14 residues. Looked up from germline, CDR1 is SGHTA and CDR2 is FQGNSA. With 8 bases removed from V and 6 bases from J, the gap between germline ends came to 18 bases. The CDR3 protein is CASDLFLTADTQYF. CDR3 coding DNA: TGTGCCAGCGACTTGTTCCTGACGGCGGATACGCAGTATTTT.

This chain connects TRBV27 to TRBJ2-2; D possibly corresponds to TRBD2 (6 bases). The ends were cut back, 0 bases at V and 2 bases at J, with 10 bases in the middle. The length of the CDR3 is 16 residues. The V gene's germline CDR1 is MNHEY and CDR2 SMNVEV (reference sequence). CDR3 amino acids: CASSLSPGVNTGELFF. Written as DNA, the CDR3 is TGTGCCAGCAGTTTATCACCGGGAGTTAACACCGGGGAGCTGTTTTTT.

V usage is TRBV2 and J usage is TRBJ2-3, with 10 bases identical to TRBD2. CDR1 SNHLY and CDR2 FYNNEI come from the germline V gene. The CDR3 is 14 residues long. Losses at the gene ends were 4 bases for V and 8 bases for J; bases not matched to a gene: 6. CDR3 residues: CASSVAGGGVTQYF. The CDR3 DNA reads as TGTGCCAGCAGTGTAGCGGGAGGCGGAGTTACGCAGTATTTT.

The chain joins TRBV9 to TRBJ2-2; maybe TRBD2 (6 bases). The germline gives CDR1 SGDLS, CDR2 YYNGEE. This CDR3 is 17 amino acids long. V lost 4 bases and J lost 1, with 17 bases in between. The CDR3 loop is CASSSSPSGGNTGELFF. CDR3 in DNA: TGTGCCAGCAGCTCATCCCCCTCCGGGGGGAACACCGGGGAGCTGTTTTTT.

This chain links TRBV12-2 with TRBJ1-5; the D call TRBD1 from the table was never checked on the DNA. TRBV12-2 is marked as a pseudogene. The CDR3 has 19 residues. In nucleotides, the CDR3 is TGTGCAAGTCGCACAGGACCGATAAGGGGCCCTATGAGCAATCAGCCCCAGCATTTT. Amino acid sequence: CASRTGPIRGPMSNQPQHF.